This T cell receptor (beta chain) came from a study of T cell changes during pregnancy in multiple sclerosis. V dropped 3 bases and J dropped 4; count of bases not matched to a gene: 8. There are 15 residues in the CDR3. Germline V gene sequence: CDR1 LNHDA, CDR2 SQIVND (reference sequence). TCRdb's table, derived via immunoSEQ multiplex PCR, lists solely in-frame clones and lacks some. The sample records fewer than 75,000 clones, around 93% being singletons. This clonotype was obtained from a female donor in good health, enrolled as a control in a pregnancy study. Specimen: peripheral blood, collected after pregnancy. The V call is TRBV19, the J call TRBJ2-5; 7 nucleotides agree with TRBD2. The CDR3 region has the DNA TGTGCCAGTAGTATCCGGGGGGTCAACGCAGAGACCCAGTACTTC. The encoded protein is CASSIRGVNAETQYF. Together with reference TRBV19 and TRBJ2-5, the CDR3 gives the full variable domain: DGGITQSPKYLFRKEGQNVTLSCEQNLNHDAMYWYRQDPGQGLRLIYYSQIVNDFQKGDIAEGYSVSREKKESFPLTVTSAQKNPTAFYLCASSIRGVNAETQYFGPGTRLLVL.